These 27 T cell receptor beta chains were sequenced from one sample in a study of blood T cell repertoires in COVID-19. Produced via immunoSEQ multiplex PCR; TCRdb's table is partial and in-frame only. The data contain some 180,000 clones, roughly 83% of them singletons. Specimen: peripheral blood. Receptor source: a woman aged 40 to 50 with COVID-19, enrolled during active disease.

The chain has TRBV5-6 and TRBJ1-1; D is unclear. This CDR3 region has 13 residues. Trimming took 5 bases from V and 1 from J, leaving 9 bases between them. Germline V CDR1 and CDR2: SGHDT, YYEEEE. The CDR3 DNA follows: TGTGCCAGCAGTATTACAGCGAACACTGAAGCTTTCTTT. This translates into CASSITANTEAFF.

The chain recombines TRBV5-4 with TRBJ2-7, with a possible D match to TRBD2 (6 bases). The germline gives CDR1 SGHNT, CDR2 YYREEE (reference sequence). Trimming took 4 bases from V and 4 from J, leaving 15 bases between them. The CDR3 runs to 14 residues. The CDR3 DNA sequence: TGTGCCAGCAGCCAAGGAGGGAGGAATTACGAGCAGTACTTC. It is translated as CASSQGGRNYEQYF.

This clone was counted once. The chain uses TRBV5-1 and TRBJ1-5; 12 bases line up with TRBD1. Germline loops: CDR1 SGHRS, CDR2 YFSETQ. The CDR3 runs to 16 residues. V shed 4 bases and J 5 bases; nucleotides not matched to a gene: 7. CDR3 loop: CASSPAGTGGDQPQHF. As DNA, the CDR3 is TGCGCCAGCAGCCCCGCCGGGACAGGGGGCGATCAGCCCCAGCATTTT.

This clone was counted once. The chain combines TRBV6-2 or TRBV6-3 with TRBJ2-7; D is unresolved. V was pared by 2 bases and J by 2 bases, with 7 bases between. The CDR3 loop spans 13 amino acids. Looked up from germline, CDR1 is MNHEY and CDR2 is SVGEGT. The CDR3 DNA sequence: TGTGCCAGCAGTTACGTGGCAGCCTACGAGCAGTACTTC. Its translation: CASSYVAAYEQYF.

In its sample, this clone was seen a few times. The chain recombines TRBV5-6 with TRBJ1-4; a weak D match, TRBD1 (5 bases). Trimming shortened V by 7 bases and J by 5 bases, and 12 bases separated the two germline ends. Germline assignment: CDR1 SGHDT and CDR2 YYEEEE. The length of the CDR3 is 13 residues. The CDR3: CASRDRKNEKLFF. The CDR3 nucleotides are TGTGCCAGCCGAGACAGAAAAAATGAAAAACTGTTTTTT.

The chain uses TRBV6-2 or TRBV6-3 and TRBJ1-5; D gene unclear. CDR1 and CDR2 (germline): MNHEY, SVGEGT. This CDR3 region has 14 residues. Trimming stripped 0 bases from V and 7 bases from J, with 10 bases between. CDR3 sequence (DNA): TGTGCCAGCAGTTACTCGGGCAGTATCCAGCCCCAGCATTTT. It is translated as CASSYSGSIQPQHF.

The CDR3 nucleotides read TGTGCCAGCAGTTCTTCAAGCGGTAGCACAGATACGCAGTATTTT. It encodes CASSSSSGSTDTQYF. The rearrangement uses TRBV27 and TRBJ2-3; weak D call: TRBD2 (5 bases). This CDR3 comprises 15 residues. The V gene lost 4 bases and the J gene lost 0 bases, with 11 bases spanning the gap. The germline gives CDR1 MNHEY, CDR2 SMNVEV (reference sequence).

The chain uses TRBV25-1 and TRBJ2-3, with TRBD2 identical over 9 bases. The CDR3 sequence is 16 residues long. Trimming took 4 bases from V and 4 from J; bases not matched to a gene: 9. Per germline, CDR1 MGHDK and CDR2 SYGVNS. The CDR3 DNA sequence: TGTGCCAGCAGTGCCGGGACTAGCCCGGCCCCAGATACGCAGTATTTT. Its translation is CASSAGTSPAPDTQYF.

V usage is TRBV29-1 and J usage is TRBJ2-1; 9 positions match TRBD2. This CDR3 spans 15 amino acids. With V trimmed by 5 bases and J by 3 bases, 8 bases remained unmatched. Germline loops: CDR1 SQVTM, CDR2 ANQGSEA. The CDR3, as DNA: TGCAGCGTTAAGTCGCCTAGCGGGAACTACAATGAGCAGTTCTTC. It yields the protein CSVKSPSGNYNEQFF.

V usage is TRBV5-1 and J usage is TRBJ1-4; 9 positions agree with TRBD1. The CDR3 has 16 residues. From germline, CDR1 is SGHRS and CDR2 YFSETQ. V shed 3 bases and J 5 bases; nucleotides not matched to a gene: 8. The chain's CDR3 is CASSSQPGQGNEKLFF. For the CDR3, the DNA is TGCGCCAGCAGCTCCCAACCGGGACAGGGAAATGAAAAACTGTTTTTT.

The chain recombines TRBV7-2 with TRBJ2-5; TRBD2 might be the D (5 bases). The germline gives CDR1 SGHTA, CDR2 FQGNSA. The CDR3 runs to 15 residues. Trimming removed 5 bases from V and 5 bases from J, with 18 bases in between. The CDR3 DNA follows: TGTGCCAGCAGCCCGCTTTCGGGGATTCGGGAGACCCAGTACTTC. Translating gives CASSPLSGIRETQYF.

CDR3 residues: CASSDQLAGGADTQYF. The DNA for the CDR3 is TGTGCCAGCAGTGATCAGCTAGCGGGAGGAGCAGATACGCAGTATTTT. This sequence joins TRBV2 and TRBJ2-3; 11 bases match TRBD2. Germline V CDR1 and CDR2: SNHLY, FYNNEI. The CDR3 is 16 amino acids. J lost 4 bases, V lost 3 bases, and 6 bases had no gene match.

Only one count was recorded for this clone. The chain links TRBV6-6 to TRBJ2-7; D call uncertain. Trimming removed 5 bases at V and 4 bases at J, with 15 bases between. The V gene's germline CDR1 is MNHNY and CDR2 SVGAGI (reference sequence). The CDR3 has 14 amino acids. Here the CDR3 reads CASSTVESGYEQYF. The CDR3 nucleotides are TGTGCCAGCAGTACCGTAGAATCAGGATACGAGCAGTACTTC.

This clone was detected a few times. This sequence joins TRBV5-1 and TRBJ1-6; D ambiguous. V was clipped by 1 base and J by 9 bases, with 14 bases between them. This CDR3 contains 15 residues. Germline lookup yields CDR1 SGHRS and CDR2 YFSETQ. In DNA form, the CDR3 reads TGCGCCAGCAGCTTGTCCCAAGCGTACGGTTCACCCCTCCACTTT. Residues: CASSLSQAYGSPLHF.

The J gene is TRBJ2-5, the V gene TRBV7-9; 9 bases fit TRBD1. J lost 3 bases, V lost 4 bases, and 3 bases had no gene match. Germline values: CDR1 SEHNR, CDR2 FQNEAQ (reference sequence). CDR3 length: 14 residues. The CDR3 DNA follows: TGTGCCAGCAGCTCCGGGACAGGGAAAGAGACCCAGTACTTC. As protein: CASSSGTGKETQYF.

The CDR3 DNA sequence: TGTGCCAGCAGCATACGTTGGGGGGAAGGAGATACGCAGTATTTT. Amino acids: CASSIRWGEGDTQYF. The gene calls are TRBV9 and TRBJ2-3; a weak D match, TRBD2 (6 bases). This CDR3 is 15 amino acids long. The V end was cut by 4 bases, the J end by 5 bases, with 17 bases between. Germline CDR1 is SGDLS and CDR2 is YYNGEE.

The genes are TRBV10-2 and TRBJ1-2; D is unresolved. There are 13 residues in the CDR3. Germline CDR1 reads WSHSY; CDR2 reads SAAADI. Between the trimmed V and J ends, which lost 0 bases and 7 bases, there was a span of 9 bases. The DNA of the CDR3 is TGCGCCAGCAGTGAGTCTCCTACGGGTGGCTACACCTTC. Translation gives CASSESPTGGYTF.

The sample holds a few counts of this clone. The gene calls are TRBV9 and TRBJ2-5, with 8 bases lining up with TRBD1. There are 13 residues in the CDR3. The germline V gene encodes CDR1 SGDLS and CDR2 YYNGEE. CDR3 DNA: TGTGTCATACCAGGGGGCCTTCGGGAGACCCAGTACTTC. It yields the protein CVIPGGLRETQYF.

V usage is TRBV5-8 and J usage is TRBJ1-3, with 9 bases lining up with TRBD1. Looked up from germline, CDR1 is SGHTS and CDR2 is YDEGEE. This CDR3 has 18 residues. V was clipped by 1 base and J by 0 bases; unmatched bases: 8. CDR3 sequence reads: CASSLWGQGTSSGNTIYF. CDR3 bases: TGTGCCAGCAGCTTGTGGGGACAGGGAACGAGCTCTGGAAACACCATATATTTT.

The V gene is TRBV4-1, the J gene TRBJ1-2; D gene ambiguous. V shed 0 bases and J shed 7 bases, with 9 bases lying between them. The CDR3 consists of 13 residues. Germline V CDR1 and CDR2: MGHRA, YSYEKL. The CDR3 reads CASSQELVSGYTF. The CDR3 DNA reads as TGCGCCAGCAGCCAAGAATTGGTTAGTGGCTACACCTTC.

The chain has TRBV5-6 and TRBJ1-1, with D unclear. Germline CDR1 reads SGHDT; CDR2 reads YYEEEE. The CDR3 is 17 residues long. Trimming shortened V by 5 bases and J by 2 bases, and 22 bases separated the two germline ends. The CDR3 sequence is CASRTFSQVIRNTEAFF. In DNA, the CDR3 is TGTGCCAGCAGAACATTCAGCCAGGTGATTCGAAACACTGAAGCTTTCTTT.

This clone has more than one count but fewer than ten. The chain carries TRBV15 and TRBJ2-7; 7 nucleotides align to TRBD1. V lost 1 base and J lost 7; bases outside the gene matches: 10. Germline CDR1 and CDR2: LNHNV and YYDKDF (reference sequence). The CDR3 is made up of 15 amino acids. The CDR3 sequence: CATSRGRTGTLEQYF. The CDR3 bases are TGTGCCACCAGCAGAGGGAGGACAGGTACCCTAGAGCAGTACTTC. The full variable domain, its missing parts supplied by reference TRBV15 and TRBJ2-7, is DAMVIQNPRYQVTQFGKPVTLSCSQTLNHNVMYWYQQKSSQAPKLLFHYYDKDFNNEADTPDNFQSRRPNTSFCFLDIRSPGLGDTAMYLCATSRGRTGTLEQYFGPGTRLTVT.

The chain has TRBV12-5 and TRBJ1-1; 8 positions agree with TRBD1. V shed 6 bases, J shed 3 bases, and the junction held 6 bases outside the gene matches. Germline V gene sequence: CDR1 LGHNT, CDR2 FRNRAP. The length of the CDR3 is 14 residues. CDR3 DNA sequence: TGTGCTAGTGGAACGGGACAGGCTCACACTGAAGCTTTCTTT. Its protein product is CASGTGQAHTEAFF.

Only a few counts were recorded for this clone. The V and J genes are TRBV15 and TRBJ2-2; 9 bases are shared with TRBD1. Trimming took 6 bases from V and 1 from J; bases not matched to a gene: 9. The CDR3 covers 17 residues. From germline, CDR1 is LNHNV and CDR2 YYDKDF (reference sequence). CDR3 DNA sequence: TGTGCCACCAGACGACAGGGGGAATGGGAGAACACCGGGGAGCTGTTTTTT. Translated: CATRRQGEWENTGELFF.

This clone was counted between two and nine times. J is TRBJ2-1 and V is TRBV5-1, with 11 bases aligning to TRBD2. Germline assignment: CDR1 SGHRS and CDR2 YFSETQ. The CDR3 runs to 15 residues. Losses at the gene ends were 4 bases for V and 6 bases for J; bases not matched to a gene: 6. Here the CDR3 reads CASSLSGRALNEQFF. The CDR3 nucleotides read TGCGCCAGCAGCCTTAGCGGGAGGGCCCTCAATGAGCAGTTCTTC.

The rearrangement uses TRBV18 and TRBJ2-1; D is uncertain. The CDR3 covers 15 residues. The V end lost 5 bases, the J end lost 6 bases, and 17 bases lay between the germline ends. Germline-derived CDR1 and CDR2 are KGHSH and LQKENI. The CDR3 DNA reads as TGTGCCAGCTCAAAGTCGAGAGCGCAGAGCAATGAGCAGTTCTTC. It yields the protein CASSKSRAQSNEQFF.

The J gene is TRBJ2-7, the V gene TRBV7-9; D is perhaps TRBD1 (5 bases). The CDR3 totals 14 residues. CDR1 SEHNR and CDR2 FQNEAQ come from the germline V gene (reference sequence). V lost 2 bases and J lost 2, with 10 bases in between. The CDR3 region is CASSLQGVPYEQYF. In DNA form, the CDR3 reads TGTGCCAGCAGCTTACAGGGTGTCCCCTACGAGCAGTACTTC.